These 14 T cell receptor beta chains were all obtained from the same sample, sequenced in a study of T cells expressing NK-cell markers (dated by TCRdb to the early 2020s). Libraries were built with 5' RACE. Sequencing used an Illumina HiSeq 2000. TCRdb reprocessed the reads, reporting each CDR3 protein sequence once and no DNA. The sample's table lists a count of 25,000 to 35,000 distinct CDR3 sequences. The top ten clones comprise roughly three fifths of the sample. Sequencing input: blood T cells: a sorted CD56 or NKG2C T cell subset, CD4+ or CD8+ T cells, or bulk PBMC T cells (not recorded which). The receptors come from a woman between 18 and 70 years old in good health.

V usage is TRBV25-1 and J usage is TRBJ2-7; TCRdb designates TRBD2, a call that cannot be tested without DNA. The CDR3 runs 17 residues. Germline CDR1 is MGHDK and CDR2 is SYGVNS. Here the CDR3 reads CASSGTSGRKPTYEQYF.

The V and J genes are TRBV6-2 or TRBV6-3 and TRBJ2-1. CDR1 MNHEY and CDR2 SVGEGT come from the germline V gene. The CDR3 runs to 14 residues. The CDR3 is CASSHKGLYNEQFF.

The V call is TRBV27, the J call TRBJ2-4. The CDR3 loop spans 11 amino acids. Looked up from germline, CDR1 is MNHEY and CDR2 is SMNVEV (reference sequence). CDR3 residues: CASSFGNIQYF.

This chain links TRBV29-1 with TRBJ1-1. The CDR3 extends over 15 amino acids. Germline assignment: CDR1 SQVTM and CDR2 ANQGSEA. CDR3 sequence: CSGAREGWGNTEAFF.

The CDR3 protein is CSARGLAGYEQYF. The rearrangement uses TRBV20-1 and TRBJ2-7; the D call of TRBD2 rests on TCRdb alone, since no DNA is present to check it. In germline, CDR1 is DFQATT, CDR2 SNEGSKA (reference sequence). The CDR3 runs to 13 residues.

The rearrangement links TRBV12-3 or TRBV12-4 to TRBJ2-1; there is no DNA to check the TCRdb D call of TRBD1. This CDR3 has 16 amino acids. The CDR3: CASSPGAGTGYNEQFF.

The CDR3 here is CASSLAASSGRNSDTQYF. J is TRBJ2-3 and V is TRBV7-8; TCRdb's D call of TRBD2 is untestable without DNA. Germline CDR1 and CDR2: SGHVS and FQNEAQ. CDR3 length equals 18 residues.

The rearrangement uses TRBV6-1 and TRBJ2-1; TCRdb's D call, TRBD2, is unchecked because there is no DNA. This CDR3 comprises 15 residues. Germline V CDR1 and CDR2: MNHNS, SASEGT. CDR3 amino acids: CASTERGGRVYEQFF.

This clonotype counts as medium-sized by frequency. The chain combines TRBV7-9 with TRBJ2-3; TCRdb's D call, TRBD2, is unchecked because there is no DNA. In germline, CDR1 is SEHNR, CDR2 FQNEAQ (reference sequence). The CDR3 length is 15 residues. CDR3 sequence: CASSLASGKADTQYF.

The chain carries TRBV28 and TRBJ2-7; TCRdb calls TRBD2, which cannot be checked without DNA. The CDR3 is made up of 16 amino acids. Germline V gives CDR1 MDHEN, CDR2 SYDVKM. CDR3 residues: CASSSRGLAGSYEQYF.

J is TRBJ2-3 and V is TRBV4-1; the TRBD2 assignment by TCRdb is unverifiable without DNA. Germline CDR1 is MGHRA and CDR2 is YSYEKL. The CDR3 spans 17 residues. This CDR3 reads CASSQHARLAGTDTQYF.

The CDR3 spells CASSYSNGETSSPLHF. V gene TRBV6-5 combines with J gene TRBJ1-6. The CDR3 runs to 16 residues. Germline CDR1 is MNHEY and CDR2 is SVGAGI.

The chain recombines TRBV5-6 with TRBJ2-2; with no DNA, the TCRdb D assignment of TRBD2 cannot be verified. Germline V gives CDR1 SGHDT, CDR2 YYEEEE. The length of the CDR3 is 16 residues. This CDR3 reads CASSPTGGGGPGELFF.

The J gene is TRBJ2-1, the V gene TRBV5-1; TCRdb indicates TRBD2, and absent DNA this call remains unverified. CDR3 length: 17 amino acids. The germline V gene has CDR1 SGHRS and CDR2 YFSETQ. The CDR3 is CASSFGRGSGSFNEQFF. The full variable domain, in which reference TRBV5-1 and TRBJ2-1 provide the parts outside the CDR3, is KAGVTQTPRYLIKTRGQQVTLSCSPISGHRSVSWYQQTPGQGLQFLFEYFSETQRNKGNFPGRFSGRQFSNSRSEMNVSTLELGDSALYLCASSFGRGSGSFNEQFFGPGTRLTVL.